The text below deals with one T cell receptor (beta chain). This sample was included in a study of blood T cell repertoires in COVID-19. Method: immunoSEQ multiplex PCR; TCRdb's copy keeps in-frame clones and lacks some. The table shows 120,000 to 150,000 clones, with around 82% occurring only once. Germline V gene data show CDR1 as SGHTA and CDR2 as FQGTGA. The CDR3 spans 14 residues. With 5 bases clipped from V and 1 base from J, the junction kept 3 bases outside the gene matches. Sequenced material: peripheral blood. The source of this sequence is a woman in her forties or fifties with acute or convalescent COVID-19. The rearrangement uses TRBV7-3 and TRBJ1-1; 8 nucleotides align to TRBD1. DNA for the CDR3: TGTGCCAGCAGCCCACAGGGGGGGAACACTGAAGCTTTCTTT. As protein: CASSPQGGNTEAFF.